This T cell receptor (beta chain) was sequenced in a study of blood T cell repertoires in COVID-19. For the study at large: Specimens from acute and convalescent COVID-19 originated in the United States, Italy and Spain. Nucleic acid was either cDNA or gDNA, and it came from T cells, B-cell-depleted T cells, or PBMCs.

Seattle's cohort entered during active infection and was followed longitudinally. Original data processing: Amplification with reference gene primers provided the estimates of nucleated cell counts. Data came from immunoSEQ multiplex PCR; TCRdb stores just in-frame clones and leaves some out. V and J calls and clone size are those listed in that table; D and trimming were worked out from the DNA. Here the sample spans 200,000 to 250,000 clones, roughly 85% being singletons. The germline V gene has CDR1 SGHTA and CDR2 FQGNSA. Trimming shortened V by 4 bases and J by 2 bases, and 18 bases separated the two germline ends. This CDR3 is 16 amino acids long.

The sequenced sample was peripheral blood. This receptor was taken from a woman in her seventies with COVID-19, enrolled during active disease. The genes are TRBV7-2 and TRBJ2-7, with a weak D call TRBD1 (7 bases). The CDR3 loop is CASSYKGGTAPYEQYF. The CDR3 coding sequence is TGTGCCAGCAGCTATAAGGGCGGGACAGCTCCCTACGAGCAGTACTTC.